Sequencing of this T cell receptor (beta chain) was carried out in a study of control samples from healthy donors and cancer patients. This clone was counted a single time. Libraries were prepared by immunoSEQ multiplex PCR; TCRdb keeps only in-frame clonotypes and omits some of them. The top ten clones hold roughly 0.9% of a sample with about 95,000 clones, roughly 92% of them seen once. This CDR3 region has 14 residues. The V and J ends lost 1 base and 7 bases respectively, with 11 bases between them. Looked up from germline, CDR1 is LNHNV and CDR2 is YYDKDF (reference sequence). This chain uses TRBV15 with TRBJ2-1, with a weak D call TRBD1 (5 bases). Sequenced: blood. This receptor was obtained from a woman in her 30s in good health. CDR3: CATSRATGLNEQFF. The DNA for the CDR3 is TGTGCCACCAGCAGAGCAACAGGATTGAATGAGCAGTTCTTC.